This T cell receptor beta chain was documented in a study of blood T cell repertoires in COVID-19. Whole-study context: The United States, Italy and Spain were the sources of the acute and convalescent COVID-19 samples. Nucleic acid was either cDNA or gDNA, and it came from T cells, B-cell-depleted T cells, or PBMCs.

After removal of 4 bases from V and 4 bases from J, the junction contained 8 bases not matched to a gene. CDR1 and CDR2 (germline): SGHRS, YFSETQ. This CDR3 is 16 amino acids long. In the study's own analysis: Estimation of nucleated cell counts was performed using reference gene primer amplification. Data came from immunoSEQ multiplex PCR; TCRdb stores just in-frame clones and leaves some out. That table supplies the V and J calls and clone size; D and trimming were determined from the DNA. In the table there are about 150,000 clones, roughly 80% of which are singletons. The chain combines TRBV5-1 with TRBJ1-6; 7 positions agree with TRBD1. This sequence originates from a woman in her sixties with acute or convalescent COVID-19. Material: peripheral blood. The CDR3 here is CASSLDRPGYNSPLHF. CDR3 nucleotide sequence: TGCGCCAGCAGCCTGGACAGGCCCGGATATAATTCACCCCTCCACTTT.